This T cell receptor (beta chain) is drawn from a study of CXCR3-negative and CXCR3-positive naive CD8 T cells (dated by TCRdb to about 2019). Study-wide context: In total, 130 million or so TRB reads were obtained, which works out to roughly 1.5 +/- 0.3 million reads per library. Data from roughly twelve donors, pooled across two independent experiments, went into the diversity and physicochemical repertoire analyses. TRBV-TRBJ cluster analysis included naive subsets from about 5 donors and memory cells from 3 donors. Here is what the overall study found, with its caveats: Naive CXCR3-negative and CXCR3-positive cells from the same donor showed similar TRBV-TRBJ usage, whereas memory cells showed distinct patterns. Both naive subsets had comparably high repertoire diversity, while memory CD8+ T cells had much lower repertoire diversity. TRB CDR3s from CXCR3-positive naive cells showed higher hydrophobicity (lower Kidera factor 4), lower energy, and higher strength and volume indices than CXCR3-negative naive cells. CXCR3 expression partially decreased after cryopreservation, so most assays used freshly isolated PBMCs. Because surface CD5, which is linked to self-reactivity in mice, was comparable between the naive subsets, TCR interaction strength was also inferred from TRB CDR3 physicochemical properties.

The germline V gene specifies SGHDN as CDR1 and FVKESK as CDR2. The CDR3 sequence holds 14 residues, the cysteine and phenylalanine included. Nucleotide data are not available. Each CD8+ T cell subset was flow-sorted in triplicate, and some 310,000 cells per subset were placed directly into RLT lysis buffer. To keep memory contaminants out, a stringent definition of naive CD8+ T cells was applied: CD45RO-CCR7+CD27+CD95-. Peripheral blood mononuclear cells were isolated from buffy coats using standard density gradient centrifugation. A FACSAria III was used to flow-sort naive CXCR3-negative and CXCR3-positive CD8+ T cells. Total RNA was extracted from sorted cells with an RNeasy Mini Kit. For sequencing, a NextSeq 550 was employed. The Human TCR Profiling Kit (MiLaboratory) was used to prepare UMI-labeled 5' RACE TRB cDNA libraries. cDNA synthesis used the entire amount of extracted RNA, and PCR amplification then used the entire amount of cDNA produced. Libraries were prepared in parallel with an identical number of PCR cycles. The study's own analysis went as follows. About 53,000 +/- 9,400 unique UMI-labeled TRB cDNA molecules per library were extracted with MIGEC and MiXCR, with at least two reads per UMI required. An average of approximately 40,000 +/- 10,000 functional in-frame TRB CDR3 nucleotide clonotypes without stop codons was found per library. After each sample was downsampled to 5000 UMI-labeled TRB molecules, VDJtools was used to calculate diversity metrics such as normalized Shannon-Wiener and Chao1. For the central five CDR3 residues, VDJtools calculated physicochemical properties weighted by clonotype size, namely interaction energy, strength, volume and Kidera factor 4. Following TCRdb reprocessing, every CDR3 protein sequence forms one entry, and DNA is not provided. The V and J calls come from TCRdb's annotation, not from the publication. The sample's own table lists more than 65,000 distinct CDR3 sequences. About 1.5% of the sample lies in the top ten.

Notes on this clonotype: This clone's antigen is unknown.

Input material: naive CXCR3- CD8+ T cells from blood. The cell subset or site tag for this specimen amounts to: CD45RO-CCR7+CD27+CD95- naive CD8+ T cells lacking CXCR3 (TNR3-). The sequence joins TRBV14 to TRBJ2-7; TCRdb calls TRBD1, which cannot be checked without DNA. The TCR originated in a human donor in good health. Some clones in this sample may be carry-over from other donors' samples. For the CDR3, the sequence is CASSQVAPSYEQYF.